These 20 T cell receptor beta chains were all obtained from the same sample, sequenced in a study of tumor-infiltrating lymphocytes in glioblastoma multiforme. Three nested ARM-PCR rounds with V-beta and C-beta primers built TCRB libraries. TCRdb independently ran MiXCR on the multiplex PCR reads; one entry per CDR3 protein. The sample has over 10,000 distinct CDR3 sequences; 66% are singletons. Sequenced input: brain tumor tissue. These receptors all come from a male donor with glioblastoma.

Only a few counts were recorded for this clonotype. A read error may account for a junction end that differs from germline. The genes are TRBV4-1 and TRBJ2-1; D is tentatively TRBD1 or TRBD2 (7 bases each). Germline V CDR1 and CDR2: MGHRA, YSYEKL. The CDR3 sequence is 17 residues long. The CDR3 is CAGSIQGGRAPYSEQSF. In nucleotides, the CDR3 is TGCGCCGGCAGCATCCAGGGGGGGCGGGCGCCCTACAGTGAGCAGTCCTTC.

This clonotype was seen only once. At one end the junction does not follow the germline gene, possibly because of a read error. V is TRBV11-2 and J is TRBJ2-2, with 11 bases lining up with TRBD2. CDR3 length: 16 residues. CDR1 SGHAT and CDR2 FQNNGV come from the germline V gene. The chain's CDR3 is CASIGLAGIDTGKLFF. The DNA of the CDR3 is TGTGCCAGCATCGGACTAGCGGGCATAGACACCGGGAAGCTGTTTTTT.

In the case of this clonotype: Mismatch with germline at one junction end may stem from a read error. The chain is built from TRBV5-6 and TRBJ2-5; perhaps D is TRBD1 or TRBD2 (5 bases each). Per the germline V gene, CDR1 is SGHDT and CDR2 is YYEEEE. This CDR3 region has 15 residues. CDR3 sequence reads: CASRLVTRGRETQYF. The CDR3 DNA follows: TGTGCCAGCAGGTTGGTTACGAGGGGACGCGAGACCCAGTACTTC. The full variable domain, with the rest looked up from reference TRBV5-6 and TRBJ2-5, is DAGVTQSPTHLIKTRGQQVTLRCSPKSGHDTVSWYQQALGQGPQFIFQYYEEEERQRGNFPDRFSGHQFPNYSSELNVNALLLGDSALYLCASRLVTRGRETQYFGPGTRLLVL.

The CDR3 sequence is CSSSEMANGRAGELFF. The CDR3 DNA reads TGCTCAAGCAGTGAAATGGCTAACGGGAGGGCCGGGGAGCTGTTTTTT. This chain joins TRBV10-1 and TRBJ2-2; 8 bases are shared with TRBD2. CDR1 WNHNN and CDR2 SYGVQD come from the germline V gene (reference sequence). The CDR3 length is 16 residues.

The rearrangement links TRBV20-1 to TRBJ2-5, with D unclear. This CDR3 has 11 residues. Trimming took off 6 bases at V and 7 bases at J, with 12 bases between the two ends. Looked up from germline, CDR1 is DFQATT and CDR2 is SNEGSKA (reference sequence). The CDR3 DNA reads as TGCAGTGCCCCAGTGGTTGGGACCCAGTACTTC. Its translation: CSAPVVGTQYF.

This clonotype was seen only a few times. Germline and junction disagree at one end, which may indicate a read error. The J gene is TRBJ1-1, the V gene TRBV12-3 or TRBV12-4; possible D gene TRBD1, 6 bases. There are 14 residues in the CDR3. CDR3 loop: CASSRDTMNTEAFF. Written as DNA, the CDR3 is TGTGCCAGCAGTCGGGACACCATGAACACTGAGGCTTTCTTT.

On this clonotype itself: A much bigger clone sits one base away, suggesting this may be a read error. DNA of the CDR3: TGTGCCAGCAGCTTAAGCTCAGGGCTTTCCTACAAGCAGTACTTC. Its protein is CASSLSSGLSYKQYF. V is TRBV11-2 and J is TRBJ2-7; D may be TRBD1 (5 bases). There are 15 residues in the CDR3. CDR1 and CDR2 (germline): SGHAT, FQNNGV.

Remarks on this clonotype: One junction end disagrees with the germline gene, perhaps due to a read error. This sequence joins TRBV12-3 or TRBV12-4 and TRBJ1-3; D perhaps matches TRBD1 (5 bases). This CDR3 has 13 amino acids. The CDR3 DNA sequence: TGTGCCAGCACCCTTGCGGGGGGAAACGCCATATATTTT. This codes for CASTLAGGNAIYF.

This clonotype was recorded only once. The junction shows a germline mismatch at one end, possibly a read error. The V gene is TRBV11-2, the J gene TRBJ2-2, with D possibly TRBD2 on 6 matching bases. Germline CDR1 SGHAT, CDR2 FQNNGV. The CDR3 spans 20 residues. CDR3 sequence reads: CASTPSVGQGVAANTGALFF. CDR3 sequence (DNA): TGTGCCAGCACCCCCTCAGTCGGCCAAGGGGTAGCGGCAAACACCGGGGCGCTGTTTTTT. The full variable domain, its missing parts supplied by reference TRBV11-2 and TRBJ2-2, is EAGVAQSPRYKIIEKRQSVAFWCNPISGHATLYWYQQILGQGPKLLIQFQNNGVVDDSQLPKDRFSAERLKGVDSTLKIQPAKLEDSAVYLCASTPSVGQGVAANTGALFFGEGSRLTVL.

This clonotype has a single count. V and J are TRBV11-2 and TRBJ2-5, with D uncertain. This CDR3 is 15 amino acids long. V shed 1 base and J shed 1 base, with 10 bases lying between them. The germline V gene encodes CDR1 SGHAT and CDR2 FQNNGV. CDR3 sequence reads: CASSLARMVQETQYF. In DNA, the CDR3 is TGTGCCAGCAGCTTAGCGCGGATGGTCCAAGAGACCCAGTACTTC.

The gene calls are TRBV11-2 and TRBJ2-5; 7 positions match TRBD2. Germline CDR1 SGHAT, CDR2 FQNNGV. The CDR3 runs to 16 residues. Unmatched junction bases numbered 9, after V lost 1 base and J lost 4 bases. The CDR3 DNA follows: TGTGCCAGCAGCTTAGGGGGAGGGAGGGTCGGAGAGACCCAGTACTTC. This gives the protein CASSLGGGRVGETQYF.

This chain links TRBV4-1 with TRBJ1-1; 7 bases are a match to TRBD1. The CDR3 sequence is 17 residues long. V gave up 0 bases and J gave up 0 bases; unmatched junction bases: 7. Looked up from germline, CDR1 is MGHRA and CDR2 is YSYEKL. The DNA of the CDR3 is TGCGCCAGCAGCCAAGATCAGGCAGGGGGACTGAACACTGAAGCTTTCTTT. Translated, it gives CASSQDQAGGLNTEAFF.

Regarding this clonotype: The CDR3 does not end in the conserved phenylalanine or tryptophan, so this is likely a read error. The chain is built from TRBV20-1 and TRBJ2-1; no definite D call. CDR3 size: 10 residues. Trimming left V 2 bases short and J 9 bases short, with 5 bases between. The germline gives CDR1 DFQATT, CDR2 SNEGSKA (reference sequence). Written as DNA, the CDR3 is TGCAGTGCTAGACAACCTGAGCAGTTCGTC. It is translated as CSARQPEQFV.

As regards this clonotype: An end of the junction does not agree with germline; a read error may underlie this. This chain joins TRBV4-1 and TRBJ1-1; D gene uncertain. The CDR3 extends over 15 amino acids. Germline CDR1 is MGHRA and CDR2 is YSYEKL. The CDR3: CAGSQDPGANTETFF. The CDR3 coding sequence is TGCGCCGGCAGCCAAGACCCAGGAGCGAACACTGAAACTTTCTTT.

V and J are TRBV6-1 and TRBJ1-1, with D possibly being TRBD1 (5 bases). CDR1 is MNHNS, CDR2 SASEGT, per germline. CDR3 length equals 14 residues. Trimming left V 6 bases short and J 0 bases short, with 11 bases between. The CDR3 spells CASSVEGLNTEAFF. DNA for the CDR3: TGTGCCAGCAGCGTCGAGGGGTTGAACACTGAAGCTTTCTTT.

This clonotype was seen a few times. This chain connects TRBV19 to TRBJ1-5, with D possibly being TRBD1 (5 bases). Germline loops: CDR1 LNHDA, CDR2 SQIVND (reference sequence). The CDR3 contains 15 residues. The V end lost 2 bases, the J end lost 1 base, and 9 bases lay between the germline ends. DNA for the CDR3: TGTGCCAGTAGTATAACCGGGGGAAGCAATCAGCCCCAGCATTTT. Protein: CASSITGGSNQPQHF.

This sequence joins TRBV12-3 or TRBV12-4 and TRBJ1-1; D is possibly TRBD1 (6 bases). V gave up 4 bases and J gave up 1 base, with 13 bases separating them. The CDR3 is 15 residues long. CDR3 DNA: TGTGCCAGCAGTTATTCTTTCAGGGGGAACACTGAAGCTTTCTTT. It is translated as CASSYSFRGNTEAFF.

On this clonotype: The junction departs from the called germline gene at one end, perhaps through a read error. The V and J genes are TRBV11-3 and TRBJ2-1; TRBD2 aligns across 9 bases. CDR1 and CDR2 from the germline V gene are SGHNT and YENEEA. CDR3 length: 20 amino acids. The CDR3 loop is CASGGGSSGISSEPYDEQFF. The DNA of the CDR3 is TGTGCCAGCGGCGGAGGATCTAGCGGGATAAGTTCGGAACCCTACGATGAGCAGTTCTTC.

V is TRBV6-2 or TRBV6-3 and J is TRBJ2-2, with 8 positions matching TRBD2. Germline CDR1 is MNHEY and CDR2 is SVGEGT. The V segment lost 10 bases and the J segment 3 bases; nucleotides outside the gene matches: 7. The CDR3 runs 14 residues. The CDR3 sequence is CATGGTSDTGELFF. The DNA of the CDR3 is TGTGCCACTGGGGGGACTAGTGACACCGGGGAGCTGTTTTTT.

The J gene is TRBJ2-5, the V gene TRBV7-8; 9 bases fit TRBD2. Germline V gene data show CDR1 as SGHVS and CDR2 as FQNEAQ. The CDR3 is 19 residues long. V was pared by 3 bases and J by 0 bases, with 14 bases of the junction left unmatched. The CDR3 sequence is CASSLDRQAGGEHQETQYF. Here the CDR3 DNA reads TGTGCCAGCAGCTTGGATCGACAAGCGGGGGGCGAACACCAAGAGACCCAGTACTTC.